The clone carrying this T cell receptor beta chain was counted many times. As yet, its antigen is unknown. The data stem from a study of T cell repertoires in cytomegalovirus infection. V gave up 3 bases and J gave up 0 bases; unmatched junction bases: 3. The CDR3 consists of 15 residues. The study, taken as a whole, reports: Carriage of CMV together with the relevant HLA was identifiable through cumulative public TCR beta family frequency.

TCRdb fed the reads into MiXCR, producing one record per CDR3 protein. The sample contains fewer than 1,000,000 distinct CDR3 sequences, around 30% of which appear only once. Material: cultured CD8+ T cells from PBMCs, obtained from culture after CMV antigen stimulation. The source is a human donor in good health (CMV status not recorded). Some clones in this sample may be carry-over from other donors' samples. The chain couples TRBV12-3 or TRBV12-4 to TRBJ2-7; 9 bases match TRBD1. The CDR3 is CASSFPGQGSYEQYF. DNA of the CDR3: TGTGCCAGCAGTTTTCCGGGACAGGGCTCCTACGAGCAGTACTTC.